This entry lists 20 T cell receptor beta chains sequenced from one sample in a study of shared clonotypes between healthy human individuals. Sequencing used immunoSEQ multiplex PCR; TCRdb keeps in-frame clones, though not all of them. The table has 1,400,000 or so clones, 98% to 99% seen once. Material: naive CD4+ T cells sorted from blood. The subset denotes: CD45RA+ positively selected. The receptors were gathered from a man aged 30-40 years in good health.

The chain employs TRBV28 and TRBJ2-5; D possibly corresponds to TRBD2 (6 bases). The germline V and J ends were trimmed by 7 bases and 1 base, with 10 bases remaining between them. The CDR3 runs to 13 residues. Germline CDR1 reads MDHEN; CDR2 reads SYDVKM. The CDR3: CASNGGFQETQYF. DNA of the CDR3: TGTGCCAGCAACGGGGGATTCCAAGAGACCCAGTACTTC.

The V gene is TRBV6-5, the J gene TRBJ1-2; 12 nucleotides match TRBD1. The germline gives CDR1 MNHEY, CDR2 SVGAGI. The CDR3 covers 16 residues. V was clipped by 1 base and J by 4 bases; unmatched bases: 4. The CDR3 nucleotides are TGTGCCAGCAGTTACTGGCCGGGACAGGGGGCCTATGGCTACACCTTC. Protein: CASSYWPGQGAYGYTF.

CDR3 sequence: CASSSFFRTGKNTEAFF. As DNA, the CDR3 is TGTGCCAGCAGTTCTTTTTTCCGGACAGGGAAGAACACTGAAGCTTTCTTT. V usage is TRBV27 and J usage is TRBJ1-1; 8 bases align to TRBD1. The CDR3 spans 17 residues. V shed 4 bases, J shed 1 base, and the junction held 11 bases outside the gene matches. Germline V lookup: CDR1 MNHEY, CDR2 SMNVEV (reference sequence).

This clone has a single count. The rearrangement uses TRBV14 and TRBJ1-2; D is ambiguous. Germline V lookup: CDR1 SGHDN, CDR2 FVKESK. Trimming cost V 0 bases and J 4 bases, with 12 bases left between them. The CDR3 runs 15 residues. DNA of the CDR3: TGTGCCAGCAGCCAAGATTTGAAAGGTTTCTATGGCTACACCTTC. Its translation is CASSQDLKGFYGYTF.

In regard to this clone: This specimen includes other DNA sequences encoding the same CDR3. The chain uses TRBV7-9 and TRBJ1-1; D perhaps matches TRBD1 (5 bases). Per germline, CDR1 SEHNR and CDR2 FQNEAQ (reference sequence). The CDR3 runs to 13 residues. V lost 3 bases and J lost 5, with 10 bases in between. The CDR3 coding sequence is TGTGCCAGCAGCTTCGGGGGAAGAACTGAAGCTTTCTTT. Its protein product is CASSFGGRTEAFF.

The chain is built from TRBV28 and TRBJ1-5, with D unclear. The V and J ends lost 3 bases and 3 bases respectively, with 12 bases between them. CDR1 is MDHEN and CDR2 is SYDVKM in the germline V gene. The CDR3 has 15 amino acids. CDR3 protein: CASSFRGILNQPQHF. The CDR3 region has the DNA TGTGCCAGCAGTTTTCGAGGGATTCTCAATCAGCCCCAGCATTTT.

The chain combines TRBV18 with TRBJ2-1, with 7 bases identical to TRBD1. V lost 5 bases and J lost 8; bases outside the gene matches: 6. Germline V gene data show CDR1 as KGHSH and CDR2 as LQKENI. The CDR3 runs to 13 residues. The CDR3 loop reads CASSSLQGYEQFF. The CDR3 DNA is TGTGCCAGCTCATCGTTACAGGGGTATGAGCAGTTCTTC. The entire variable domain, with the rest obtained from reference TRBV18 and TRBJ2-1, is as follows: NAGVMQNPRHLVRRRGQEARLRCSPMKGHSHVYWYRQLPEEGLKFMVYLQKENIIDESGMPKERFSAEFPKEGPSILRIQQVVRGDSAAYFCASSSLQGYEQFFGPGTRLTVL.

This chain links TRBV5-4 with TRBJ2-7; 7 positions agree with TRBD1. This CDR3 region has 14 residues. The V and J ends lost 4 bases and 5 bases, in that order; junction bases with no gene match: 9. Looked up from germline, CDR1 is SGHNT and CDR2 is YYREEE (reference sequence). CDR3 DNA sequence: TGTGCCAGCAGCCGACAGGGACCTTTTGACGAGCAGTACTTC. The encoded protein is CASSRQGPFDEQYF.

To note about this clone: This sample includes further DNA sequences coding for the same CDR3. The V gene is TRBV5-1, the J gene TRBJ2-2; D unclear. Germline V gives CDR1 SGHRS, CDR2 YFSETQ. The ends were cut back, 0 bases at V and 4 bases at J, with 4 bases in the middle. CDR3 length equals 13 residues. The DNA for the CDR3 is TGCGCCAGCAGCTTGGAAAGCACCGGGGAGCTGTTTTTT. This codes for CASSLESTGELFF. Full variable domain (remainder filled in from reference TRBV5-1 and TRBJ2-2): KAGVTQTPRYLIKTRGQQVTLSCSPISGHRSVSWYQQTPGQGLQFLFEYFSETQRNKGNFPGRFSGRQFSNSRSEMNVSTLELGDSALYLCASSLESTGELFFGEGSRLTVL.

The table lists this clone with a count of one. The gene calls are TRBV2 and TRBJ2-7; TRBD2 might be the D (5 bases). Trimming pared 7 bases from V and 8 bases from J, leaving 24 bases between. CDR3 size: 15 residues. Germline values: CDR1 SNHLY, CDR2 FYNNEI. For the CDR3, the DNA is TGTGCCAGCACCCTCCTGGCGGGTTCGGGGTTCAAGCAGTACTTC. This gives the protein CASTLLAGSGFKQYF.

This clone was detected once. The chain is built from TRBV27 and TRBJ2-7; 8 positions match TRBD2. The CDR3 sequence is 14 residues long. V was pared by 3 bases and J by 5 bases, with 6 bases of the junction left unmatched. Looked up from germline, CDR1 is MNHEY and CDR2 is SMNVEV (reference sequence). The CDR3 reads CASSLKSTSDEQYF. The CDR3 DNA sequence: TGTGCCAGCAGTTTGAAGTCGACTAGCGACGAGCAGTACTTC.

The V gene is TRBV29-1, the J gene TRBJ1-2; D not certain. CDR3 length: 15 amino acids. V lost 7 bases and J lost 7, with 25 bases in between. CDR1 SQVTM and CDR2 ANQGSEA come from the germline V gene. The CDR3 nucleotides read TGCAGCGCTCGGATCTACGGGCCTCGAGAAAGTGGCTACACCTTC. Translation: CSARIYGPRESGYTF.

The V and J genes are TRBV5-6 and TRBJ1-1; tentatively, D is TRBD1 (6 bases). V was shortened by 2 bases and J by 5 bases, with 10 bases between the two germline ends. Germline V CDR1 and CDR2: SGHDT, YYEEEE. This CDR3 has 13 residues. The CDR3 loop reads CASSFEGGTEAFF. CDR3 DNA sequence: TGTGCCAGCAGCTTCGAGGGGGGAACTGAAGCTTTCTTT.

The CDR3 DNA is TGTGCCAGTAGTAACTTCGGGGACAGTAACTACGAGCAGTACTTC. Protein: CASSNFGDSNYEQYF. This chain connects TRBV19 to TRBJ2-7, with 7 bases lining up with TRBD1. CDR1 and CDR2 from the germline V gene are LNHDA and SQIVND (reference sequence). V shed 4 bases and J 3 bases; nucleotides not matched to a gene: 9. This CDR3 has 15 amino acids. The full variable domain, completed using reference TRBV19 and TRBJ2-7, is DGGITQSPKYLFRKEGQNVTLSCEQNLNHDAMYWYRQDPGQGLRLIYYSQIVNDFQKGDIAEGYSVSREKKESFPLTVTSAQKNPTAFYLCASSNFGDSNYEQYFGPGTRLTVT.

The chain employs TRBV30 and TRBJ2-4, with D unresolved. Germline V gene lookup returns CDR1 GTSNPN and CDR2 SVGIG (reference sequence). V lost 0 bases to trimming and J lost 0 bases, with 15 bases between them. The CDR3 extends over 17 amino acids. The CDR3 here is CAWSVLGNRLAKNIQYF. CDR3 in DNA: TGTGCCTGGAGTGTCTTGGGGAATCGGCTAGCCAAAAACATTCAGTACTTC. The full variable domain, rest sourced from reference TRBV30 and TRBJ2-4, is SQTIHQWPATLVQPVGSPLSLECTVEGTSNPNLYWYRQAAGRGLQLLFYSVGIGQISSEVPQNLSASRPQDRQFILSSKKLLLSDSGFYLCAWSVLGNRLAKNIQYFGAGTRLSVL.

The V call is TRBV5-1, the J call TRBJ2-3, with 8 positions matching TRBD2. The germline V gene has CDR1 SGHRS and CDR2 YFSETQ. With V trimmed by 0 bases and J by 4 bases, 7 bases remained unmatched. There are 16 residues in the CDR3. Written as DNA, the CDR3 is TGCGCCAGCAGCTTGGCGGTTAGCGGGACCTCAGATACGCAGTATTTT. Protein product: CASSLAVSGTSDTQYF.

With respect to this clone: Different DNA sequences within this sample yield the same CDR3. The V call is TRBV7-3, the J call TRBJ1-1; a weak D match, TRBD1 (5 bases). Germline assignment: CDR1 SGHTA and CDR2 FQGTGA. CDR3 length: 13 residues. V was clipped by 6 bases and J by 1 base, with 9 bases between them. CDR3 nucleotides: TGTGCCAGCAGTCGGGACGGGAACACTGAAGCTTTCTTT. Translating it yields CASSRDGNTEAFF.

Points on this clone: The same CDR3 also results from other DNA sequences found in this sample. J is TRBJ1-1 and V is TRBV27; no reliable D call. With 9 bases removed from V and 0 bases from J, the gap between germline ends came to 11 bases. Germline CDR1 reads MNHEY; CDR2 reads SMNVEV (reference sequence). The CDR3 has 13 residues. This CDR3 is CASSFRMNTEAFF. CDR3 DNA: TGTGCCAGTTCGTTCAGGATGAACACTGAAGCTTTCTTT.

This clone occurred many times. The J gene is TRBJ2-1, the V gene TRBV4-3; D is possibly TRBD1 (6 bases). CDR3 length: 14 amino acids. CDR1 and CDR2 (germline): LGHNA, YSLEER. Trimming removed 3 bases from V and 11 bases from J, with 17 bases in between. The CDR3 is CASSHQSARGKQFF. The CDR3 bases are TGCGCCAGCAGCCATCAATCCGCGAGGGGGAAGCAGTTCTTC.

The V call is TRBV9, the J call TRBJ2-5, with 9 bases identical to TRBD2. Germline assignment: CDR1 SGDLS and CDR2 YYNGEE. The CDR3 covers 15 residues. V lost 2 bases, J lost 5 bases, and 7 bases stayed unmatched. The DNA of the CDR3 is TGTGCCAGCAGCGTTGATAGCGGGAGCGGGGAGACCCAGTACTTC. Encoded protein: CASSVDSGSGETQYF. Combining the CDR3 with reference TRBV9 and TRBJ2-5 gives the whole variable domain DSGVTQTPKHLITATGQRVTLRCSPRSGDLSVYWYQQSLDQGLQFLIQYYNGEERAKGNILERFSAQQFPDLHSELNLSSLELGDSALYFCASSVDSGSGETQYFGPGTRLLVL.